This T cell receptor beta chain was retrieved from a study of shared T cell receptors in the human thymus. Assay used: immunoSEQ multiplex PCR; TCRdb lists only in-frame clones, some missing. The profile covers 630,000 or so clones, with over 75% appearing a single time and over 0.008% taken by the ten largest. The CDR3 extends over 12 amino acids. Trimming left V 11 bases short and J 5 bases short, with 15 bases between. Germline V gene data show CDR1 as MNHNY and CDR2 as SVGAGI (reference sequence). These data were also filed under a second study, of human thymus T cells. That work states: Donation was from healthy Finnish infants who were having corrective surgery that addressed congenital heart defects. Thymic samples were excised during corrective heart operations. Use of V and J genes seemed skewed within the thymic and blood repertoires. Related research described thymic repertoires that were highly overlapping among unrelated individuals.

What was sequenced was thymocytes. V usage is TRBV6-6 and J usage is TRBJ2-5, with D unresolved. This TCR was recovered from a boy under two years old with a congenital heart defect. The chain's CDR3 is CARLRYGETQYF. In DNA, the CDR3 is TGTGCCCGATTGAGATACGGGGAGACCCAGTACTTC.